This T cell receptor (beta chain) was sequenced in a study of graft-versus-host responses after intestinal transplantation. Study at large: All recipients got anti-thymocyte globulin induction, then tacrolimus and steroids for 3 to 4 years. Overall study results and limits: In recipient marrow, GvH clones were found, and some appeared first in ileum or blood.

Germline V gene sequence: CDR1 SGHVS, CDR2 FNYEAQ. The CDR3 runs to 12 residues. With 5 bases removed from V and 7 bases from J, the gap between germline ends came to 8 bases. Using immunoSEQ multiplex PCR, the repertoire was profiled, and TCRdb retains in-frame clones only, with some absent. The sample consists of roughly 90,000 clones, 88% of them appearing once. For this clone: Its antigen is unidentified.

The TCR comes from a human donor who was the organ donor for an intestinal transplant. The V and J genes are TRBV7-6 and TRBJ1-4; perhaps TRBD1 as D (5 bases). Here the sequenced sample was unstimulated CD4+ T cells sorted from spleen or lymph node cells, taken before transplant. The DNA for the CDR3 is TGTGCCAGCAGCCCGGACATTGAAAAACTGTTTTTT. Its translation: CASSPDIEKLFF.